The T cell receptor (beta chain) under discussion was sequenced for a study of blood T cell repertoires in COVID-19. The overall study: COVID-19 samples from acute and convalescent phases originated in the United States, Italy and Spain. T cells, B-cell-depleted T cells, or PBMCs provided the cDNA or gDNA that served as material.

Some clones are missing from TCRdb's copy, which holds only in-frame ones; the method was immunoSEQ multiplex PCR. Among about 470,000 clones, about nine tenths were seen once, and the ten largest hold 0.65% to 0.9%. Two negative PCRs, clearance, or symptom resolution characterized the recovered Cohort 3 donors. The CDR3 extends over 15 amino acids. The junction had 6 bases not matched to a gene; V was cut back by 3 bases and J by 3 bases. Germline V gives CDR1 KGHDR, CDR2 SFDVKD. This chain links TRBV24-1 with TRBJ1-1, with 7 bases that match TRBD1. The source is a young woman who had recovered from COVID-19. Sequencing input: PBMCs or T cells enriched from blood (not recorded which). As DNA, the CDR3 is TGTGCCACCAGTGATCCTCGACAGGGCGACACTGAAGCTTTCTTT. Residues: CATSDPRQGDTEAFF.